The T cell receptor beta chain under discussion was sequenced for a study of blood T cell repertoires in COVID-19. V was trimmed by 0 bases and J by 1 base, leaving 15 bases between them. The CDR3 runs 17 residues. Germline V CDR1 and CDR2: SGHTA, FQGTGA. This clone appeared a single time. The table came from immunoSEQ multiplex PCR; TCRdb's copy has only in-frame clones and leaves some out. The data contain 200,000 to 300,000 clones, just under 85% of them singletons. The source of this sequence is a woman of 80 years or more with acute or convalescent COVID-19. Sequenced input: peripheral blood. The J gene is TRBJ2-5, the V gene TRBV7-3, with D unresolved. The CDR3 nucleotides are TGTGCCAGCAGCTTAACCCCCCACACGCCATCCCAAGAGACCCAGTACTTC. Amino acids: CASSLTPHTPSQETQYF. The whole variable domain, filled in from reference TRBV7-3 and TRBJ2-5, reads GAGVSQTPSNKVTEKGKYVELRCDPISGHTALYWYRQSLGQGPEFLIYFQGTGAADDSGLPNDRFFAVRPEGSVSTLKIQRTERGDSAVYLCASSLTPHTPSQETQYFGPGTRLLVL.